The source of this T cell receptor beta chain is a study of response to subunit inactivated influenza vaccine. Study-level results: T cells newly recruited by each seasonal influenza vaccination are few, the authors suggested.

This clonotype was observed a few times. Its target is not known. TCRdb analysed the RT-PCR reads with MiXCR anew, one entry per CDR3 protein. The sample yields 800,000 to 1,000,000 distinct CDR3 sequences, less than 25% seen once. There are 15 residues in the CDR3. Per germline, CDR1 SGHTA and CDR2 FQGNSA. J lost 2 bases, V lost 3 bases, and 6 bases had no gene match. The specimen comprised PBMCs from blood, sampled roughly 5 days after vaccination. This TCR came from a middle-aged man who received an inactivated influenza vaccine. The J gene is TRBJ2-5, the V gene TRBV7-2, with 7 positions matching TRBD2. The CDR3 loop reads CASSFHSGQQETQYF. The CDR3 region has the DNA TGTGCCAGCAGCTTCCATAGCGGGCAACAAGAGACCCAGTACTTC.